These T cell receptor beta chains were read from a single sample in a study of blood T cell repertoires in COVID-19. TCRdb keeps only in-frame clones here, not all; method: immunoSEQ multiplex PCR. The sample records some 100,000 clones, just over 85% being singletons. The sequenced sample was peripheral blood. Receptors originate from a man in his fifties or sixties with COVID-19, enrolled during active disease. Both conserved end residues are part of each CDR3. Fields, in order: D gene, J gene, V gene, clone size, CDR3 DNA, CDR3 protein. The D gene is left open where the match is weak. A row's size may be missing; if present it is once, few, many or a size class.

D gene: NA
J gene: TRBJ1-5
V gene: TRBV19
clone size: NA
CDR3 DNA: TGTGCCAGTAGGACACGAAGGGGCGCAAGGAGCAATCAGCCCCAGCATTTT
CDR3 protein: CASRTRRGARSNQPQHF

D gene: TRBD1
J gene: TRBJ2-1
V gene: TRBV5-1
clone size: NA
CDR3 DNA: TGCGCCAGCAGCTTGGACAGGGGGCGTTACAATGAGCAGTTCTTC
CDR3 protein: CASSLDRGRYNEQFF

D gene: NA
J gene: TRBJ1-3
V gene: TRBV4-3
clone size: NA
CDR3 DNA: TGCGCCAGCAGCCAAGATGCGGGGTCGAGCTCTGGAAACACCATATATTTT
CDR3 protein: CASSQDAGSSSGNTIYF

D gene: NA
J gene: TRBJ2-1
V gene: TRBV7-2
clone size: NA
CDR3 DNA: TGTGCCAGCAGCTGGGGCGGGGGCAGCTCCTACAATGAGCAGTTCTTC
CDR3 protein: CASSWGGGSSYNEQFF

D gene: TRBD1
J gene: TRBJ1-5
V gene: TRBV2
clone size: NA
CDR3 DNA: TGTGCCAGCAGTGAATGGACAGGGAGCAATCAGCCCCAGCATTTT
CDR3 protein: CASSEWTGSNQPQHF

D gene: TRBD1
J gene: TRBJ1-6
V gene: TRBV2
clone size: NA
CDR3 DNA: TGTGCCATAGGACAGGGACCTAATTCACCCCTCCACTTT
CDR3 protein: CAIGQGPNSPLHF

D gene: TRBD1
J gene: TRBJ2-6
V gene: TRBV19
clone size: few
CDR3 DNA: TGTGCCAGTAGCATTACAGGGGCTGGGGCCAACGTCCTGACTTTC
CDR3 protein: CASSITGAGANVLTF

D gene: NA
J gene: TRBJ1-1
V gene: TRBV11-2
clone size: NA
CDR3 DNA: TGTGCCAGCAGCTTAGAATCCAGACATGCCACTGAAGCTTTCTTT
CDR3 protein: CASSLESRHATEAFF

D gene: TRBD1
J gene: TRBJ2-2
V gene: TRBV5-4
clone size: NA
CDR3 DNA: TGTGCCAGCAGCTCGGACAGGGGGCAGGGCACCGGGGAGCTGTTTTTT
CDR3 protein: CASSSDRGQGTGELFF

D gene: TRBD2
J gene: TRBJ2-1
V gene: TRBV7-3
clone size: once
CDR3 DNA: TGTGCCAGCAGCCCCCGCCCGGGGGGCAATGAGCAGTTCTTC
CDR3 protein: CASSPRPGGNEQFF

D gene: NA
J gene: TRBJ2-3
V gene: TRBV5-6
clone size: NA
CDR3 DNA: TGTGCCAGCAGCTTGAAAAGGAGAACAGATACGCAGTATTTT
CDR3 protein: CASSLKRRTDTQYF

D gene: NA
J gene: TRBJ1-6
V gene: TRBV6-1
clone size: NA
CDR3 DNA: TGTGCCAGCAGTGAAGGGCAGGGGAGTTCACCCCTCCACTTT
CDR3 protein: CASSEGQGSSPLHF

D gene: TRBD1
J gene: TRBJ1-1
V gene: TRBV15
clone size: NA
CDR3 DNA: TGTGCCACCAGCCCTCGGGACAGGCTAAACACTGAAGCTTTCTTT
CDR3 protein: CATSPRDRLNTEAFF

D gene: NA
J gene: TRBJ1-1
V gene: TRBV7-9
clone size: NA
CDR3 DNA: TGTGCCAGCACCTTAGGGCCCTTTCCCGGACAGTTAGGGGATGAAGCTTTCTTT
CDR3 protein: CASTLGPFPGQLGDEAFF

D gene: NA
J gene: TRBJ2-1
V gene: TRBV2
clone size: NA
CDR3 DNA: TGTGCCAGCAGCGCATTTAGCGGAGTGAGCTCCTACAATGAGCAGTTCTTC
CDR3 protein: CASSAFSGVSSYNEQFF

D gene: NA
J gene: TRBJ1-2
V gene: TRBV30
clone size: NA
CDR3 DNA: TGTGCCTGTTCAATTCAGGACAGCAACTATGGCTACACCTTC
CDR3 protein: CACSIQDSNYGYTF

D gene: NA
J gene: TRBJ2-7
V gene: TRBV6-5
clone size: NA
CDR3 DNA: TGTGCCAGCAGTTACTCGGGCCAGGGTATCCACGAGCAGTACTTC
CDR3 protein: CASSYSGQGIHEQYF

D gene: NA
J gene: TRBJ2-2
V gene: TRBV14
clone size: NA
CDR3 DNA: TGTGCCAGCAGCCAAGTGGAGCGGCGTGGTACCGGGGAGCTGTTTTTT
CDR3 protein: CASSQVERRGTGELFF

D gene: NA
J gene: TRBJ1-1
V gene: TRBV28
clone size: NA
CDR3 DNA: TGTGCCAGCAGACCCCCCACAGGGAAAAATGAAGCTTTCTTT
CDR3 protein: CASRPPTGKNEAFF

D gene: NA
J gene: TRBJ1-1
V gene: TRBV3-1/TRBV3-2
clone size: NA
CDR3 DNA: TGTGCCAGCAGTCCCAGCGCCACTGAAGCTTTCTTT
CDR3 protein: CASSPSATEAFF